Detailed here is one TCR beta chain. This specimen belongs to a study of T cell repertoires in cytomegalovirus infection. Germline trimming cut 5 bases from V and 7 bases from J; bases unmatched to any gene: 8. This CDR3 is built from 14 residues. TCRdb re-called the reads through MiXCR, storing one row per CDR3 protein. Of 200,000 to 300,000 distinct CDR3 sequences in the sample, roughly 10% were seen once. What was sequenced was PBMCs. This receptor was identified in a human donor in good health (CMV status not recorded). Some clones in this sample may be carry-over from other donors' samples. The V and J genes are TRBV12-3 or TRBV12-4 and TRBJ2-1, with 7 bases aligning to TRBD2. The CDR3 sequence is CASSPTSVRNEQFF. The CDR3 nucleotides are TGTGCCAGCAGTCCTACTAGCGTCCGGAATGAGCAGTTCTTC.